The present TCR beta chain was sequenced within a study of siplizumab effects on memory and regulatory T cells. V was clipped by 0 bases and J by 7 bases, with 18 bases between them. Germline assignment: CDR1 SQVTM and CDR2 ANQGSEA. This CDR3 contains 15 residues. Libraries were prepared by immunoSEQ multiplex PCR; TCRdb keeps only in-frame clonotypes and omits some of them. The sample holds around 120,000 clones; roughly 94% are singletons and the top ten take under 2%. The source of this sequence is a human donor in good health. Material for sequencing was non-Treg CD4+ T cells sorted from blood. The V call is TRBV29-1, the J call TRBJ1-1; no definite D call. CDR3 sequence (DNA): TGCAGCGTTGAAGATAAAGGGCTGGGATTTGGTGAAGCTTTCTTT. Protein: CSVEDKGLGFGEAFF.